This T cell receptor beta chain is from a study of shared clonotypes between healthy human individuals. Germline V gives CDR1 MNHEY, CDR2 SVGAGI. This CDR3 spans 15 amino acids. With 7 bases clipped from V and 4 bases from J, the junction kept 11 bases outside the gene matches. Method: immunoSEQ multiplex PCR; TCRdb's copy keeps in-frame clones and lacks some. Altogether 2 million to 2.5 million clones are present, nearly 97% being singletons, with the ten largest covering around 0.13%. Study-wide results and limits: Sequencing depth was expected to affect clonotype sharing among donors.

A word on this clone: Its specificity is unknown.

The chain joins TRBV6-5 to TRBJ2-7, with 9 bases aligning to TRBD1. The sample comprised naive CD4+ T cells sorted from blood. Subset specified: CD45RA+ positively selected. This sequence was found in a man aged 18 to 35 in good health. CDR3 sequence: CASTSPDRGSYEQYF. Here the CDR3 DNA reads TGTGCCAGCACCTCCCCGGACAGGGGATCGTACGAGCAGTACTTC.